Sequencing of this T cell receptor beta chain was carried out in a study of cytomegalovirus exposure and HLA in healthy donors. Whole-study results and caveats: Near-uniform donor sequencing depth was presumed by presence/absence analyses. As confirmed in vitro, a few CMV-associated chains were specific for CMV antigens. Previously analyzed data showed that most TCR beta V segments were productive at a frequency of about 90% or about 30%. Later analysis identified several of the most significant clusters that appeared linked to common viral pathogens.

In germline, CDR1 is MNHEY, CDR2 SVGAGI. This CDR3 spans 16 amino acids. Trimming cost V 4 bases and J 4 bases; bases outside gene matches: 9. A note on this clone: What it recognizes is unknown.

Primers for the PCR totalled 60 Vbeta and 13 Jbeta. The repertoire was sequenced with immunoSEQ multiplex PCR; TCRdb's copy has only in-frame clones and lacks some. The sample consists of about 130,000 clones, approximately 62% of them appearing once. The TCR comes from a human donor in good health. The chain has TRBV6-5 and TRBJ1-5, with TRBD1 matching 8 bases. The sequenced sample was PBMCs. CDR3 sequence (DNA): TGTGCCAGCAGTTCGTTACAGGGGGGATATAATCAGCCCCAGCATTTT. This sequence encodes CASSSLQGGYNQPQHF.